The 24 T cell receptor beta chains in this list originate from one sample, sequenced in a study of blood T cells in healthy people across ages. For the second PCR, which ran for about 6 to 11 cycles, a sample-barcoded 5' primer and a J-beta primer mix were used. MiXCR was run by TCRdb on the 5' RACE reads, yielding one entry per CDR3 protein. The repertoire includes roughly 680,000 distinct CDR3 sequences, around 45% of them detected once, and around a third sits in the top ten. The sample consisted of blood. These receptors came from a woman aged 60-70 years in good health.

This clonotype occurred a few times. V usage is TRBV7-2 and J usage is TRBJ2-1; D unclear. The end of the DNA aligns better with TRBJ2-7, so the J call may be wrong. CDR3 length: 15 amino acids. Germline assignment: CDR1 SGHTA and CDR2 FQGNSA. The CDR3 DNA reads TGTGCCAGCAGCCCAAGAGGTGGCTCCTACAATGAGCAGTACTTC. Amino acid sequence: CASSPRGGSYNEQYF.

This clonotype has just a few counts. The chain uses TRBV28 and TRBJ1-2, with D possibly being TRBD1 (5 bases). V was cut by 6 bases and J by 4 bases, with 6 bases left in between. The CDR3 consists of 11 residues. The V gene's germline CDR1 is MDHEN and CDR2 SYDVKM. The CDR3 reads CASRGGYGYTF. As DNA, the CDR3 is TGTGCCAGCAGGGGGGGCTATGGCTACACCTTC.

The chain is built from TRBV7-2 and TRBJ2-5; TRBD1 matches at 8 bases. V lost 2 bases to trimming and J lost 5 bases; unmatched junction nucleotides: 4. This CDR3 spans 14 amino acids. CDR1 and CDR2 from the germline V gene are SGHTA and FQGNSA. The CDR3 protein is CASSLNRGVETQYF. CDR3 nucleotide sequence: TGTGCCAGCAGCTTAAACAGGGGGGTCGAGACCCAGTACTTC.

This clonotype was observed a handful of times. Germline and junction disagree at one end, which may indicate a read error. The J gene is TRBJ1-1, the V gene TRBV25-1; D not certain. CDR3 length: 13 amino acids. Germline CDR1 and CDR2: MGHDK and SYGVNS. The CDR3 loop is CASNDGLNTEAFF. The DNA of the CDR3 is TGCGCCAGCAATGACGGATTGAACACTGAAGCTTTCTTT.

This clonotype was seen a few times. The chain is built from TRBV20-1 and TRBJ2-5, with unresolved D. The CDR3 extends over 12 amino acids. V shed 4 bases and J shed 4 bases, with 10 bases lying between them. Germline V gene data show CDR1 as DFQATT and CDR2 as SNEGSKA (reference sequence). Written as DNA, the CDR3 is TGCAGTGCTAAAAGGGTTGGAGAGACCCAGTACTTC. Translation gives CSAKRVGETQYF.

The chain has TRBV5-1 and TRBJ1-2; 7 bases align to TRBD1. J gave up 0 bases and V 4 bases, and 3 bases lay outside the gene matches. The CDR3 consists of 14 residues. Germline V gene sequence: CDR1 SGHRS, CDR2 YFSETQ. CDR3 nucleotides: TGCGCCAGCAGCATACAGGGGTCTAACTATGGCTACACCTTC. It codes for CASSIQGSNYGYTF.

The J gene is TRBJ2-5, the V gene TRBV10-3; the match to TRBD2 covers 10 bases. CDR1 is ENHRY and CDR2 is SYGVKD in the germline V gene. Trimming removed 11 bases from V and 3 bases from J; junction bases left unmatched: 6. The CDR3 runs 13 residues. CDR3 DNA: TGTGCCGCGACTAGCGGGTTAGAAGAGACCCAGTACTTC. It encodes CAATSGLEETQYF.

This rearrangement joins TRBV20-1 to TRBJ1-4; no clear D. Germline CDR1 reads DFQATT; CDR2 reads SNEGSKA (reference sequence). V was cut by 7 bases and J by 1 base, with 7 bases left in between. The CDR3 consists of 12 residues. The CDR3 region is CSDTLTNEKLFF. The CDR3, as DNA: TGCAGTGATACATTAACTAATGAAAAACTGTTTTTT.

The chain has TRBV13 and TRBJ1-4, with unresolved D. The V gene's germline CDR1 is PRHDT and CDR2 FYEKMQ (reference sequence). The length of the CDR3 is 15 residues. With 4 bases removed from V and 8 bases from J, the gap between germline ends came to 17 bases. CDR3 loop: CASSSGKGRVEKLFF. The DNA of the CDR3 is TGTGCCAGCAGCTCCGGGAAAGGGAGGGTCGAAAAACTGTTTTTT.

V usage is TRBV7-9 and J usage is TRBJ2-6; no firm D call. CDR1 and CDR2 (germline): SEHNR, FQNEAQ (reference sequence). V lost 4 bases, J lost 0 bases, and 7 bases lay in between. The CDR3 loop spans 15 amino acids. The CDR3 bases are TGTGCCAGCAGCTCGCAGGACTCTGGGGCCAACGTCCTGACTTTC. This codes for CASSSQDSGANVLTF. Together with reference TRBV7-9 and TRBJ2-6, the CDR3 gives the full variable domain: DTGVSQNPRHKITKRGQNVTFRCDPISEHNRLYWYRQTLGQGPEFLTYFQNEAQLEKSRLLSDRFSAERPKGSFSTLEIQRTEQGDSAMYLCASSSQDSGANVLTFGAGSRLTVL.

This chain links TRBV9 with TRBJ2-5; possible D gene TRBD1, 6 bases. CDR1 is SGDLS and CDR2 is YYNGEE in the germline V gene. Between the trimmed V and J ends, which lost 2 bases and 0 bases, there was a span of 11 bases. The CDR3 length is 15 residues. In DNA, the CDR3 is TGTGCCAGCAGCGTTTGGCAGGGGTACCAAGAGACCCAGTACTTC. It translates to CASSVWQGYQETQYF. The full variable domain, completed using reference TRBV9 and TRBJ2-5, is DSGVTQTPKHLITATGQRVTLRCSPRSGDLSVYWYQQSLDQGLQFLIQYYNGEERAKGNILERFSAQQFPDLHSELNLSSLELGDSALYFCASSVWQGYQETQYFGPGTRLLVL.

Ten or more counts support this clonotype. The chain employs TRBV29-1 and TRBJ2-1; 7 bases fit TRBD2. Losses at the gene ends were 6 bases for V and 5 bases for J; bases not matched to a gene: 10. The CDR3 runs 14 residues. The germline gives CDR1 SQVTM, CDR2 ANQGSEA. CDR3 in amino acids: CSVAELATHNEQFF. CDR3 nucleotide sequence: TGCAGCGTCGCCGAACTAGCGACCCACAATGAGCAGTTCTTC.

This clonotype was observed a few times. V and J are TRBV25-1 and TRBJ1-2; D gene uncertain. The V and J ends lost 3 bases and 4 bases respectively, with 18 bases between them. Per germline, CDR1 MGHDK and CDR2 SYGVNS. This CDR3 is built from 16 residues. The CDR3: CASSDPTKESAYGYTF. Written as DNA, the CDR3 is TGTGCCAGCAGTGATCCAACTAAAGAATCAGCCTATGGCTACACCTTC.

This clonotype has just one count. V usage is TRBV11-2 and J usage is TRBJ2-3; TRBD2 matches 8 bases. This CDR3 contains 16 residues. With V trimmed by 7 bases and J by 5 bases, 14 bases remained unmatched. Germline V gene lookup returns CDR1 SGHAT and CDR2 FQNNGV. The CDR3 is CASTLGVAGSKDTQYF. The CDR3, as DNA: TGTGCCAGCACCCTCGGGGTAGCGGGATCAAAAGATACGCAGTATTTT.

The V and J genes are TRBV29-1 and TRBJ2-5; D is ambiguous. V lost 7 bases and J lost 7, with 16 bases in between. Germline V CDR1 and CDR2: SQVTM, ANQGSEA. The CDR3 has 12 amino acids. The DNA of the CDR3 is TGCAGCGCGGCGGTTTCGGGTGGGACCCAGTACTTC. This sequence encodes CSAAVSGGTQYF.

This clonotype has a count of ten or more. The CDR3 reads CASSVGPTDTQYF. CDR3 nucleotides: TGTGCCAGCAGCGTAGGACCCACAGATACGCAGTATTTT. The chain employs TRBV11-1 and TRBJ2-3, with D unresolved. V lost 5 bases to trimming and J lost 2 bases, with 8 bases between them. Germline assignment: CDR1 SGHAT and CDR2 FQDESV (reference sequence). The CDR3 runs to 13 residues.

This clonotype occurred once. This chain connects TRBV6-2 or TRBV6-3 to TRBJ2-7, with 12 bases identical to TRBD2. Germline V gene data show CDR1 as MNHEY and CDR2 as SVGEGT. The CDR3 totals 19 residues. The V and J ends lost 7 bases and 2 bases, in that order; junction bases with no gene match: 18. The CDR3 here is CASNDRDRGSSGRAYEQYF. The DNA for the CDR3 is TGTGCCAGCAACGACCGGGACAGGGGTTCTAGCGGGAGGGCCTACGAGCAGTACTTC.

The chain carries TRBV24-1 and TRBJ2-2; TRBD1 or TRBD2 may be the D gene (5 bases each). From germline, CDR1 is KGHDR and CDR2 SFDVKD. This CDR3 region has 16 residues. Trimming left V 3 bases short and J 0 bases short, with 10 bases between. CDR3: CATSDARDANTGELFF. CDR3 DNA: TGTGCCACCAGTGATGCACGGGACGCGAACACCGGGGAGCTGTTTTTT.

The chain uses TRBV5-1 and TRBJ2-7, with a tentative D call TRBD1 (5 bases). Germline CDR1 and CDR2: SGHRS and YFSETQ. This CDR3 comprises 15 residues. The ends were cut back, 3 bases at V and 3 bases at J, with 16 bases in the middle. The CDR3 loop is CASSSQGGRDYEQYF. CDR3 sequence (DNA): TGCGCCAGCAGCTCCCAGGGCGGCAGGGACTACGAGCAGTACTTC.

CDR3: CASKVAGSYNEQFF. CDR3 coding DNA: TGTGCCAGCAAAGTAGCGGGGTCCTACAATGAGCAGTTCTTC. The chain combines TRBV6-2 or TRBV6-3 with TRBJ2-1; 8 positions match TRBD2. The V and J ends lost 7 bases and 1 base, in that order; junction bases with no gene match: 3. The CDR3 loop spans 14 amino acids. Germline V gene data show CDR1 as MNHEY and CDR2 as SVGEGT.

This clonotype has at least ten counts. The rearrangement joins TRBV7-9 to TRBJ2-1, with D possibly matching TRBD2 (6 bases). This CDR3 is 15 amino acids long. V dropped 5 bases and J dropped 4 bases, with 15 bases sitting between them. Looked up from germline, CDR1 is SEHNR and CDR2 is FQNEAQ (reference sequence). The CDR3 sequence: CASSPYAEGYNEQFF. The CDR3 DNA is TGTGCCAGCAGCCCGTATGCGGAGGGATACAATGAGCAGTTCTTC.

To note about this clonotype: One end of the junction fails to match germline, which may point to a read error. The chain is built from TRBV15 and TRBJ2-7; maybe TRBD1 (6 bases). This CDR3 region has 13 residues. CDR1 and CDR2 from the germline V gene are LNHNV and YYDKDF (reference sequence). The CDR3 sequence is CTTSNLQGDEQYF. The CDR3 coding sequence is TGTACCACCAGCAATTTACAGGGCGACGAGCAGTACTTC.

V gene TRBV5-1 combines with J gene TRBJ2-5; 11 bases map to TRBD2. The CDR3 length is 15 residues. Losses at the gene ends were 5 bases for V and 1 base for J; bases not matched to a gene: 4. CDR1 and CDR2 from the germline V gene are SGHRS and YFSETQ. Written as DNA, the CDR3 is TGCGCCAGCAGACTAGCGGGAGCCAGCCAAGAGACCCAGTACTTC. Translation gives CASRLAGASQETQYF.

The sample holds a few counts of this clonotype. The chain is built from TRBV12-3 or TRBV12-4 and TRBJ1-2; tentative D call: TRBD1 (5 bases). CDR3 length equals 15 residues. Trimming pared 6 bases from V and 5 bases from J, leaving 19 bases between. The CDR3 reads CASRETTAPGYGYTF. CDR3 DNA sequence: TGTGCCAGCAGAGAGACGACAGCGCCAGGATATGGCTACACCTTC.